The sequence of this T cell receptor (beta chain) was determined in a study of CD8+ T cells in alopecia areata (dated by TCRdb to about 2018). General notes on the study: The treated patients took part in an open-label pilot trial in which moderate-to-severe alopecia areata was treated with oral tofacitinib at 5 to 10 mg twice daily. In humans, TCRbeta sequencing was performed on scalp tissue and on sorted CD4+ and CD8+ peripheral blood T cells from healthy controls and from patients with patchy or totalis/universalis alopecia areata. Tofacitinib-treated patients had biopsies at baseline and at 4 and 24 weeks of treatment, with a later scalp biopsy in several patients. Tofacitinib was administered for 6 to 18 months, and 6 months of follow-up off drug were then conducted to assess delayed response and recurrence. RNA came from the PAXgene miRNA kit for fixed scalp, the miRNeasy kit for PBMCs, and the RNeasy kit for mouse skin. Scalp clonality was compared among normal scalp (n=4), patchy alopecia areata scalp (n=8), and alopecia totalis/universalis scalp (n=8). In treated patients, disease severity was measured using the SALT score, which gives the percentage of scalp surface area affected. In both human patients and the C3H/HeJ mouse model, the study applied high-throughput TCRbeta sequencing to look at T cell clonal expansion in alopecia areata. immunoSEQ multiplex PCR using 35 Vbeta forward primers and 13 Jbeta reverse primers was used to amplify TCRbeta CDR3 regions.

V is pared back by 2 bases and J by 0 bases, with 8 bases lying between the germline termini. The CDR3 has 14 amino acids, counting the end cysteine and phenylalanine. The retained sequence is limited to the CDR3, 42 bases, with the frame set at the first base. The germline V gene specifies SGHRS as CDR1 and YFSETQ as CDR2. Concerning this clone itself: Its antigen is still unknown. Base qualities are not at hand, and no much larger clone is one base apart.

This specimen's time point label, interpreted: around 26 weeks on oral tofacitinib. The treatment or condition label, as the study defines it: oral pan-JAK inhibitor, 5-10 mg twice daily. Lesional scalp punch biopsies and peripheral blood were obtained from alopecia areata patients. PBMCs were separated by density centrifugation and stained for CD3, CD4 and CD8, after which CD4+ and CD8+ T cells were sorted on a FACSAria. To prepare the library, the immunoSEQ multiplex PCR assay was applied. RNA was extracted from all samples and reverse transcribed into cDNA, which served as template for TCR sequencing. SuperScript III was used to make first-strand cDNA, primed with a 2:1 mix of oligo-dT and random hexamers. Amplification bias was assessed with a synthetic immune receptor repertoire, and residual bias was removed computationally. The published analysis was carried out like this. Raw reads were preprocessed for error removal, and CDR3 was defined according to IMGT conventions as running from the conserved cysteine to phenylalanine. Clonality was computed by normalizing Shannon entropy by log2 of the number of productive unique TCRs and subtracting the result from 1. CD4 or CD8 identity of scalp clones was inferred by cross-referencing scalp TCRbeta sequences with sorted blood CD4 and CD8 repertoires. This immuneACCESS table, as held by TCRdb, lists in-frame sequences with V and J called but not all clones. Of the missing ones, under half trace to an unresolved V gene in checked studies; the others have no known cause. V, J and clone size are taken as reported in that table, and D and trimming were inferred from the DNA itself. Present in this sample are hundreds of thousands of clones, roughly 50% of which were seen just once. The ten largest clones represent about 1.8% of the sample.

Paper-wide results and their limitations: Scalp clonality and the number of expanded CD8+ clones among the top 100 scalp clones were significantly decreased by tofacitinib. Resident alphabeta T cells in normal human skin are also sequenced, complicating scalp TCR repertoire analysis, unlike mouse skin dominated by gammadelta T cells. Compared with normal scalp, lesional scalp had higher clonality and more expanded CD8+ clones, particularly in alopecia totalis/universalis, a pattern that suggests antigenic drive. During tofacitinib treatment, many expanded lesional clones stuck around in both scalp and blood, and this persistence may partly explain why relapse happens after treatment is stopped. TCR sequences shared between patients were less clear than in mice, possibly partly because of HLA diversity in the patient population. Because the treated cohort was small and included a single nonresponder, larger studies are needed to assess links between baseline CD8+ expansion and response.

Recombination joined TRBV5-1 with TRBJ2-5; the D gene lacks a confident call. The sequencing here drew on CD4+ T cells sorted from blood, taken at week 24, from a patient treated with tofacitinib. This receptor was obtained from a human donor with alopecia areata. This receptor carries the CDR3 CASSFVGDQETQYF. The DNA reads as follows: TGCGCCAGCAGCTTTGTAGGAGACCAAGAGACCCAGTACTTC.